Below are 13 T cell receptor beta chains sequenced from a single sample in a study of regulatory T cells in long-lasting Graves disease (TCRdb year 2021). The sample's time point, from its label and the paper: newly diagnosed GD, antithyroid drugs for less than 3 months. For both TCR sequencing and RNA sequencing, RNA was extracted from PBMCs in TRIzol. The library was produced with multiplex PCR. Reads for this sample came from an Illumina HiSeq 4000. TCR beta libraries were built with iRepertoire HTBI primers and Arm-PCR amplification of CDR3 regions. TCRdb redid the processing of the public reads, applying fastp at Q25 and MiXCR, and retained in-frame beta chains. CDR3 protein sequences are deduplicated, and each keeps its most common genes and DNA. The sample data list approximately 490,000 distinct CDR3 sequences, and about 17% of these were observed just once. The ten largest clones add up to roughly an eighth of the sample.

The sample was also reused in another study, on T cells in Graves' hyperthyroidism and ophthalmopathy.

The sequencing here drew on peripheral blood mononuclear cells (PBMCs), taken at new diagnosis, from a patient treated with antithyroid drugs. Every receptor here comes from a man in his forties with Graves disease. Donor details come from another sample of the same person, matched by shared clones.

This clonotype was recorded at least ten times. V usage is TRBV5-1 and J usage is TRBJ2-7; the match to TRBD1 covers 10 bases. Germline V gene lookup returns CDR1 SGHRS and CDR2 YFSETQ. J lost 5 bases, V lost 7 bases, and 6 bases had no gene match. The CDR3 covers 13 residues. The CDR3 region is CASGETGGHEQYF. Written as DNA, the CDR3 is TGCGCCAGCGGGGAGACAGGGGGCCACGAGCAGTACTTC.

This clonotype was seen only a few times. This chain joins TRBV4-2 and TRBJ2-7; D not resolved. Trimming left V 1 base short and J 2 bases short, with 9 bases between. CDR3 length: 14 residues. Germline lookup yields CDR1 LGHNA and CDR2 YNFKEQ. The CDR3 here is CASSQGRFTYEQYF. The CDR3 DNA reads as TGTGCCAGCAGCCAAGGTCGCTTTACCTACGAGCAGTACTTC.

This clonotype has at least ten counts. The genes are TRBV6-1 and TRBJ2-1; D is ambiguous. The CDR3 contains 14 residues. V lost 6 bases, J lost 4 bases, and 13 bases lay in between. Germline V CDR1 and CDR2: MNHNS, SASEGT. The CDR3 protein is CASSKTPIYNEQFF. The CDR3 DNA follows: TGTGCCAGCAGCAAGACACCGATATACAATGAGCAGTTCTTC.

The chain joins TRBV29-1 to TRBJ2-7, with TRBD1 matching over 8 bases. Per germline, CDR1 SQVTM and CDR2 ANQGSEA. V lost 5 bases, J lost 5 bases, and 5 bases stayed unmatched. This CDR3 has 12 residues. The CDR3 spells CSVRTGSNEQYF. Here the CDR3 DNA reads TGCAGCGTTCGGACAGGGAGCAACGAGCAGTACTTC.

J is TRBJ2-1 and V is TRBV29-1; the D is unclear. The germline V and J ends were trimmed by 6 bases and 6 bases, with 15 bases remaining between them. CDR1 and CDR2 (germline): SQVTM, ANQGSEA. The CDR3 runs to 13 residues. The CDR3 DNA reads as TGCAGCGTCCCGTCGGTGGCGATCAATGAGCAGTTCTTC. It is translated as CSVPSVAINEQFF.

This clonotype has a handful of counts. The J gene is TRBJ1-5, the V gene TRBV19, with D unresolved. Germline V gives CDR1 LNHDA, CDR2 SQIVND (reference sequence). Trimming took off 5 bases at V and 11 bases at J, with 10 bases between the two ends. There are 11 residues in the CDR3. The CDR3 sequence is CASSSTLAQHF. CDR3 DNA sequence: TGTGCCAGTAGTTCAACCCTAGCCCAGCATTTT.

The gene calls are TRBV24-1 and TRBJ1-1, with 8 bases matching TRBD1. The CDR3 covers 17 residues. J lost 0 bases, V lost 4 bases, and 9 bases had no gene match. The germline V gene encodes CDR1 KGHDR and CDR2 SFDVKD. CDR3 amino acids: CATSDSRDRGMNTEAFF. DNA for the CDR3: TGTGCCACCAGTGACTCTCGAGACAGGGGCATGAACACTGAAGCTTTCTTT.

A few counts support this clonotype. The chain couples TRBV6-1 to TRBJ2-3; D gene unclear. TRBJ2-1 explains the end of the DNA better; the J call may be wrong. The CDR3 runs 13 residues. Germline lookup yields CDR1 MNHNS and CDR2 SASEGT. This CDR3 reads CASREISGNEQFF. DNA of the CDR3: TGTGCCAGCAGAGAGATAAGTGGTAATGAGCAGTTCTTC.

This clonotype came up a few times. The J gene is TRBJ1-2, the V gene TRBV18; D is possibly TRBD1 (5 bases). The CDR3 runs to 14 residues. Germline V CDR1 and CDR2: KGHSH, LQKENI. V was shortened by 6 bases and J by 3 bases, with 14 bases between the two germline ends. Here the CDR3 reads CASSSLDSDYGYTF. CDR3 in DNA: TGTGCCAGCTCCTCACTCGACAGCGACTATGGCTACACCTTC.

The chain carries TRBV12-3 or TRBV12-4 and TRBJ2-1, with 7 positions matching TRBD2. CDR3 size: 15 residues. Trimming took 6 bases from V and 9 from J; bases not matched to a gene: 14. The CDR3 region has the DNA TGTGCCAGCAGCCAAGGCTCCCTACGGGAGGCTGAGCAGTTCTTC. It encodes CASSQGSLREAEQFF.

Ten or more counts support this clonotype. The CDR3 protein is CASSLVGRLAGRRDTQYF. In nucleotides, the CDR3 is TGTGCCAGCAGTTTAGTTGGTCGGCTAGCGGGACGTAGAGATACGCAGTATTTT. The V and J genes are TRBV12-3 or TRBV12-4 and TRBJ2-3; TRBD2 aligns across 9 bases. There are 18 residues in the CDR3. Trimming cost V 1 base and J 5 bases; bases outside gene matches: 13.

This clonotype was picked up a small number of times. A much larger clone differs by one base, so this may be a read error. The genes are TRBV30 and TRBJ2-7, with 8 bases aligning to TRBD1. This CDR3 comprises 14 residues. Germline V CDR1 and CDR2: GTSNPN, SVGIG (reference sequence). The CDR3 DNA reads TGTGCCCGGAGTGTACAGGGGGGACGTGGCGAGCAGTACTTC. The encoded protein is CARSVQGGRGEQYF.

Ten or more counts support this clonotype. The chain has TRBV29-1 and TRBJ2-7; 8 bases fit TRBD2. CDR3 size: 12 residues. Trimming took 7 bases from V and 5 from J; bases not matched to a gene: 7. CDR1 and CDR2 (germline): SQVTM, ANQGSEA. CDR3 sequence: CSAGAGAHEQYF. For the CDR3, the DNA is TGCAGCGCGGGAGCGGGAGCACACGAGCAGTACTTC.